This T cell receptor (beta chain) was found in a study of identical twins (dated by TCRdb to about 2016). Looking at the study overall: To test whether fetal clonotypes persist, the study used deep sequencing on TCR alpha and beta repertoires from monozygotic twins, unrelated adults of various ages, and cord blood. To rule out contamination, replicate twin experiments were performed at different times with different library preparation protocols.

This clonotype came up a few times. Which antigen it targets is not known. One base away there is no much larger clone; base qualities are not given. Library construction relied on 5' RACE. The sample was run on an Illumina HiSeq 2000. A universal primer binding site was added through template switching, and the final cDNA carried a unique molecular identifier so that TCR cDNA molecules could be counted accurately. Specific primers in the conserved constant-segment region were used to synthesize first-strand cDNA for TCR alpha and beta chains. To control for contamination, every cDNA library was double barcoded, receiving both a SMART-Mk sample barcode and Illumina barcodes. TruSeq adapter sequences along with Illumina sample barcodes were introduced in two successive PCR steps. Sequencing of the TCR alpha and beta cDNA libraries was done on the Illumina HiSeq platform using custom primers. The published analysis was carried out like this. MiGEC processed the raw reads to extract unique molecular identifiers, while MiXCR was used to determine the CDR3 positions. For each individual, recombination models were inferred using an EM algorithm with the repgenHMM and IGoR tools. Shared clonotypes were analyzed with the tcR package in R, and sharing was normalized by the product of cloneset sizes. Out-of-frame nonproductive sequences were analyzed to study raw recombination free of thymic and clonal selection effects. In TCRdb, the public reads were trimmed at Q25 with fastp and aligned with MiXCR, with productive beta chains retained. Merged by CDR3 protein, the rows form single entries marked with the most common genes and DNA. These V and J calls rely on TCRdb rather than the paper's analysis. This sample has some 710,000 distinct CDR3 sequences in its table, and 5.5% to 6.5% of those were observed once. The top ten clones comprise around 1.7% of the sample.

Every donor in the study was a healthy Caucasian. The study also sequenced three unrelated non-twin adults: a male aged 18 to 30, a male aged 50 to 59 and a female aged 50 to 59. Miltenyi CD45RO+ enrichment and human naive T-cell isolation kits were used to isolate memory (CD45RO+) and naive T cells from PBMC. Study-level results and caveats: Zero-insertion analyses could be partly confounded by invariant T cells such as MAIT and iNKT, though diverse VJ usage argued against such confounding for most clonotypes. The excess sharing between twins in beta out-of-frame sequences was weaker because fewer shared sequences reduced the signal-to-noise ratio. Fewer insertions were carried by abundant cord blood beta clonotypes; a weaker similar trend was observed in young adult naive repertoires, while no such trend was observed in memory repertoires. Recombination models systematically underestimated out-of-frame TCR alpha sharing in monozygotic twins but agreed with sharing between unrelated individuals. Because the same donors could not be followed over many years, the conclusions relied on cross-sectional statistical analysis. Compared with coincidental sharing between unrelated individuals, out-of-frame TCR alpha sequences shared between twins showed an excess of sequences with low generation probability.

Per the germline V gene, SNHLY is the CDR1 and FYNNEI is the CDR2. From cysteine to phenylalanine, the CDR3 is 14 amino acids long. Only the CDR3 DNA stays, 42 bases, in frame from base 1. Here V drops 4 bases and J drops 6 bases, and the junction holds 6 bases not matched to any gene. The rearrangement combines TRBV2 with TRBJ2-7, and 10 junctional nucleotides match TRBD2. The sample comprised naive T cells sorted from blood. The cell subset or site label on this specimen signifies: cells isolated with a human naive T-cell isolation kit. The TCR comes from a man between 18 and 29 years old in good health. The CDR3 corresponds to CASSGIAGGPEQYF. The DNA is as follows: TGTGCCAGCAGTGGGATAGCGGGAGGCCCCGAGCAGTACTTC. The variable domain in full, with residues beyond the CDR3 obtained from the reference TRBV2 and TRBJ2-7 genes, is EPEVTQTPSHQVTQMGQEVILRCVPISNHLYFYWYRQILGQKVEFLVSFYNNEISEKSEIFDDQFSVERPDGSNFTLKIRSTKLEDSAMYFCASSGIAGGPEQYFGPGTRLTVT.